A single sample gave rise to the 21 T cell receptor beta chains below, sequenced in a study of T cells in Graves' hyperthyroidism and ophthalmopathy. Amplified TCR beta CDR3 regions derived from RNA transcripts. Initially, a first-round RT-PCR of the TCR CDR3 employed the HTBI primer set. Each CDR3 protein gets one entry after TCRdb re-called the multiplex PCR reads with MiXCR. The data hold hundreds of thousands of distinct CDR3 sequences, with about 15% observed a single time. The sample consisted of blood. Receptors were obtained from a woman aged 18-29 years with Graves' hyperthyroidism that later progressed to Graves' ophthalmopathy.

This clonotype was seen repeatedly, ten times or more. The chain links TRBV7-2 to TRBJ2-1; D may be TRBD2 (5 bases). Germline assignment: CDR1 SGHTA and CDR2 FQGNSA. The CDR3 length is 15 residues. The ends were cut back, 3 bases at V and 8 bases at J, with 17 bases in the middle. The CDR3 here is CASSLVSEGRDEQFF. CDR3 nucleotide sequence: TGTGCCAGCAGCTTGGTTAGCGAAGGTAGGGATGAGCAGTTCTTC. Drawing the rest from reference TRBV7-2 and TRBJ2-1, the complete variable domain is GAGVSQSPSNKVTEKGKDVELRCDPISGHTALYWYRQSLGQGLEFLIYFQGNSAPDKSGLPSDRFSAERTGGSVSTLTIQRTQQEDSAVYLCASSLVSEGRDEQFFGPGTRLTVL.

This clonotype was seen more than once but under ten times. The chain employs TRBV30 and TRBJ2-5, with 12 positions matching TRBD1. The ends lost 1 base at V and 1 base at J; junction bases unmatched: 7. This CDR3 region has 17 residues. Germline V gene lookup returns CDR1 GTSNPN and CDR2 SVGIG (reference sequence). As DNA, the CDR3 is TGTGCCTGGAGTGAGGGGACAGGGGGCGCATCCCAAGAGACCCAGTACTTC. Translation: CAWSEGTGGASQETQYF.

In this sample, this clonotype turned up many times. The chain employs TRBV12-3 or TRBV12-4 and TRBJ1-5; D uncertain. V shed 3 bases and J shed 1 base, with 4 bases lying between them. The CDR3 is 13 residues long. The CDR3 loop is CASSFRSNQPQHF. DNA of the CDR3: TGTGCCAGCAGTTTTCGGAGCAATCAGCCCCAGCATTTT.

J is TRBJ1-1 and V is TRBV7-9; 8 nucleotides agree with TRBD1. Per the germline V gene, CDR1 is SEHNR and CDR2 is FQNEAQ (reference sequence). The CDR3 is 15 amino acids. V trimming: 4 bases; J trimming: 1 base; junction bases outside the gene matches: 5. The CDR3 is CASSSTGTGNTEAFF. CDR3 DNA sequence: TGTGCCAGCAGCTCAACCGGGACAGGGAACACTGAAGCTTTCTTT.

This clonotype was detected a few times. The rearrangement links TRBV5-4 to TRBJ1-1, with TRBD1 identical over 7 bases. This CDR3 contains 13 residues. From germline, CDR1 is SGHNT and CDR2 YYREEE (reference sequence). V lost 2 bases, J lost 8 bases, and 6 bases stayed unmatched. The CDR3 DNA is TGTGCCAGCAGCTTCCGACAGGGCGGGGAAGCTTTCTTT. It encodes CASSFRQGGEAFF.

This clonotype was seen ten or more times. The chain uses TRBV6-2 or TRBV6-3 and TRBJ2-3; possibly TRBD2 for D (6 bases). The V gene's germline CDR1 is MNHEY and CDR2 SVGEGT. Trimming cost V 2 bases and J 2 bases, with 8 bases left between them. The CDR3 has 14 amino acids. The CDR3 sequence: CASSYASATDTQYF. The DNA of the CDR3 is TGTGCCAGCAGTTACGCTAGCGCCACAGATACGCAGTATTTT.

Comment on this clonotype: A much larger clone lies one base from this, so it may be a read error. The genes are TRBV10-3 and TRBJ2-5; weak D call: TRBD2 (6 bases). This CDR3 is 17 amino acids long. CDR1 is ENHRY, CDR2 SYGVKD, per germline. Trimming removed 0 bases at V and 3 bases at J, with 17 bases between. The CDR3 nucleotides are TGTGCCATCAGTGAGTCCGGTGGGAAAGGGAGGAAAGAGACCCAGTACTTC. Encoded protein: CAISESGGKGRKETQYF.

In this sample, this clonotype turned up a few times. The chain is built from TRBV30 and TRBJ2-1; D gene uncertain. V lost 5 bases to trimming and J lost 4 bases, with 9 bases between them. This CDR3 comprises 12 residues. Germline V CDR1 and CDR2: GTSNPN, SVGIG (reference sequence). In DNA form, the CDR3 reads TGTGCCTGGCGAAAGTTGTACAATGAGCAGTTCTTC. It specifies CAWRKLYNEQFF.

This chain joins TRBV2 and TRBJ2-2; 7 bases line up with TRBD1. CDR1 is SNHLY and CDR2 is FYNNEI in the germline V gene. V was clipped by 6 bases and J by 2 bases; unmatched bases: 9. The CDR3 runs to 16 residues. The CDR3 DNA is TGTGCCAGCAGGCCCCCCCGGGACAGAAACACCGGGGAGCTGTTTTTT. This sequence encodes CASRPPRDRNTGELFF.

This clonotype was seen ten or more times. The CDR3 coding sequence is TGCAGTGCTACTCCCCCGGGGACAGGGTTAGGGAACACTGAAGCTTTCTTT. This codes for CSATPPGTGLGNTEAFF. V is TRBV20-1 and J is TRBJ1-1; 9 positions match TRBD1. The CDR3 contains 17 residues. Trimming at V came to 4 bases and at J to 1 base, leaving 13 bases not matched to a gene. Germline CDR1 is DFQATT and CDR2 is SNEGSKA (reference sequence).

There are many counts of this clonotype. The chain employs TRBV28 and TRBJ2-4, with no clear D. There are 14 residues in the CDR3. CDR1 and CDR2 (germline): MDHEN, SYDVKM. The V end lost 5 bases, the J end lost 0 bases, and 8 bases lay between the germline ends. CDR3 loop: CASSMDAAKNIQYF. The DNA of the CDR3 is TGTGCCAGCAGTATGGACGCAGCCAAAAACATTCAGTACTTC.

The rearrangement links TRBV6-5 to TRBJ2-6, with TRBD1 matching over 11 bases. V lost 0 bases and J lost 0; bases outside the gene matches: 4. This CDR3 contains 19 residues. Per germline, CDR1 MNHEY and CDR2 SVGAGI. The CDR3 sequence: CASSYSGTGGVSGANVLTF. CDR3 DNA: TGTGCCAGCAGTTACTCGGGGACAGGGGGTGTCTCTGGGGCCAACGTCCTGACTTTC.

This clonotype was found many times. V is TRBV28 and J is TRBJ2-1, with D maybe TRBD2 (5 bases). V lost 3 bases and J 8 bases, leaving 14 bases between the germline ends. Germline loops: CDR1 MDHEN, CDR2 SYDVKM. CDR3 size: 14 residues. The CDR3, as DNA: TGTGCCAGCAGTTTTATCCGAGGGATCGATGAGCAGTTCTTC. It is translated as CASSFIRGIDEQFF.

This clonotype was counted a few times. Written as DNA, the CDR3 is TGCAGCGTTAGCGGGGCAGGGATCAGCACCGGGGAGCTGTTTTTT. This sequence encodes CSVSGAGISTGELFF. The chain employs TRBV29-1 and TRBJ2-2, with 7 nucleotides matching TRBD2. This CDR3 contains 15 residues. Trimming removed 5 bases from V and 4 bases from J; junction bases left unmatched: 10. Per the germline V gene, CDR1 is SQVTM and CDR2 is ANQGSEA.

This clonotype was seen many times. The chain uses TRBV20-1 and TRBJ2-7; 11 bases agree with TRBD2. Germline loops: CDR1 DFQATT, CDR2 SNEGSKA (reference sequence). The ends lost 4 bases at V and 3 bases at J; junction bases unmatched: 2. This CDR3 region has 13 residues. The CDR3 DNA is TGCAGTGCTACCGGGACTAGCGGCTACGAGCAGTACTTC. Translating gives CSATGTSGYEQYF.

This chain uses TRBV29-1 with TRBJ2-5; 7 bases fit TRBD1. CDR1 is SQVTM and CDR2 is ANQGSEA in the germline V gene. Trimming cost V 2 bases and J 4 bases; bases outside gene matches: 7. CDR3 size: 14 residues. The CDR3 coding sequence is TGCAGCGTTGAAAGCCCAGGGGGAAGAGAGACCCAGTACTTC. Translation: CSVESPGGRETQYF.

Ten or more counts support this clonotype. The V gene is TRBV28, the J gene TRBJ1-2; 8 nucleotides align to TRBD1. Trimming took 8 bases from V and 3 from J; bases not matched to a gene: 8. Germline V gives CDR1 MDHEN, CDR2 SYDVKM. This CDR3 spans 14 amino acids. CDR3 in DNA: TGTGCCAGCGGAACCCAGGGGGCAGACTATGGCTACACCTTC. Translated, it gives CASGTQGADYGYTF.

The chain's CDR3 is CASSEGLGESPLHF. In DNA, the CDR3 is TGTGCCAGCAGCGAGGGACTGGGAGAATCACCCCTCCACTTT. The V and J genes are TRBV9 and TRBJ1-6; D is perhaps TRBD1 (5 bases). Germline CDR1 reads SGDLS; CDR2 reads YYNGEE. The CDR3 is 14 residues long. Trimming took off 3 bases at V and 10 bases at J, with 14 bases between the two ends.

This clonotype was counted at least ten times. The rearrangement links TRBV27 to TRBJ2-5; no clear D. The germline gives CDR1 MNHEY, CDR2 SMNVEV (reference sequence). The CDR3 runs 13 residues. V was trimmed by 4 bases and J by 3 bases, leaving 9 bases between them. CDR3 DNA sequence: TGTGCCAGCAGTTCACAGTTGAAAGAGACCCAGTACTTC. This gives the protein CASSSQLKETQYF.

This clonotype has a count of ten or more. The chain links TRBV5-1 to TRBJ2-7, with 11 bases identical to TRBD2. The CDR3 runs 17 residues. After removal of 0 bases from V and 6 bases from J, the junction contained 11 bases not matched to a gene. CDR1 is SGHRS and CDR2 is YFSETQ in the germline V gene. The CDR3 spells CASSLVGLAGPGSEQYF. The CDR3 region has the DNA TGCGCCAGCAGCTTGGTAGGACTAGCGGGCCCTGGGAGCGAGCAGTACTTC.

This sequence joins TRBV5-6 and TRBJ2-1; D ambiguous. The germline gives CDR1 SGHDT, CDR2 YYEEEE. The V end was cut by 0 bases, the J end by 5 bases, with 18 bases between. This CDR3 spans 17 amino acids. CDR3 loop: CASSLAVTAPHNNEQFF. As DNA, the CDR3 is TGTGCCAGCAGCTTGGCCGTGACCGCTCCACATAACAATGAGCAGTTCTTC.